These 3 T cell receptor beta chains were sequenced from one sample in a study of T cell repertoires in cytomegalovirus infection. Which antigens these TCRs recognize remains unknown. MiXCR, run by TCRdb on the reads, gives a single entry per CDR3 protein. This table holds roughly 500,000 distinct CDR3 sequences, under 55% found once. The specimen was cultured PBMCs, collected from culture after CMV antigen stimulation. The source of these receptors is a human donor in good health (CMV status not recorded). Some clones in this sample may be carry-over from other donors' samples.

This clonotype occurred once. This chain joins TRBV19 and TRBJ2-5; 11 nucleotides match TRBD2. CDR1 is LNHDA and CDR2 is SQIVND in the germline V gene (reference sequence). V lost 3 bases to trimming and J lost 3 bases; unmatched junction nucleotides: 6. This CDR3 is 16 amino acids long. Here the CDR3 DNA reads TGTGCCAGTAGTATCTACCCTAGCGGGGGGAAAGAGACCCAGTACTTC. The encoded protein is CASSIYPSGGKETQYF.

This clonotype appeared a few times. V and J are TRBV11-2 and TRBJ2-3, with 10 bases matching TRBD2. The germline V gene encodes CDR1 SGHAT and CDR2 FQNNGV. Trimming cost V 2 bases and J 6 bases; bases outside gene matches: 8. The CDR3 covers 16 residues. CDR3 protein: CASSLLAGGEVDTQYF. Here the CDR3 DNA reads TGTGCCAGCAGCTTATTAGCGGGGGGCGAGGTCGATACGCAGTATTTT.

This clonotype has a single count. CDR3 sequence (DNA): TGTGCCAGCAGCCGACGGAGAGCTAGCGGCACCGGGGAGCTGTTTTTT. Translation: CASSRRRASGTGELFF. The chain recombines TRBV7-2 with TRBJ2-2; 7 bases line up with TRBD2. The length of the CDR3 is 16 residues. CDR1 and CDR2 from the germline V gene are SGHTA and FQGNSA. V gave up 5 bases and J gave up 4 bases; unmatched junction bases: 10.